This entry is about one TCR beta chain. Its antigen is as yet unknown. Germline V gene data show CDR1 as SGHRS and CDR2 as YFSETQ. Unmatched junction bases numbered 10, after V lost 3 bases and J lost 5 bases. The CDR3 runs 16 residues. The data stem from a study of identical twins. Overall study results and limits: Part of the zero-insertion signal could reflect confounding by invariant MAIT and iNKT cells. Cross-sectional statistics underpinned the conclusions; the same donors were not followed. In cord blood, abundant beta clonotypes had fewer insertions; memory showed no trend. Excess twin sharing in beta out-of-frame sequences was weaker.

TCRdb re-called the 5' RACE reads with MiXCR, one entry per CDR3 protein. The table records a few hundred thousand distinct CDR3 sequences, approximately 14% of them present only once. The sample also formed part of further work on yellow fever vaccine responses in identical twins.

The chain has TRBV5-1 and TRBJ2-5, with 10 bases lining up with TRBD1. This clonotype originated in a woman under 30 in good health. The sequencing sample was made of CD4+ T cells sorted from blood. The CDR3 DNA is TGCGCCAGCAGCTACCTAACGACAGGGGGCTCGGAGACCCAGTACTTC. Translation gives CASSYLTTGGSETQYF.